This T cell receptor (beta chain) was captured in a study of cytomegalovirus exposure and HLA in healthy donors. Researchers ran the PCR with 60 Vbeta and 13 Jbeta primers. The repertoire was sequenced with immunoSEQ multiplex PCR; TCRdb's copy has only in-frame clones and lacks some. The top ten clones hold roughly 1.9% of a sample with around 230,000 clones, over 60% of them seen once. Trimming pared 3 bases from V and 0 bases from J, leaving 16 bases between. CDR1 SGDLS and CDR2 YYNGEE come from the germline V gene. The CDR3 has 17 amino acids. This clone has only a few counts. What it binds is not known. Regarding the study as a whole: Indistinguishable V segments, including TRBV6-2 and TRBV6-3, were excluded. A likely sequencing artifact accounted for one observed cluster of highly shared sequence variants.

Input material: PBMCs. V is TRBV9 and J is TRBJ2-1; D is undetermined. The TCR sequence derives from a male donor in good health and CMV-seronegative. The CDR3 protein is CASSAPRSRGSYNEQFF. DNA for the CDR3: TGTGCCAGCAGCGCCCCCCGATCCCGAGGCTCCTACAATGAGCAGTTCTTC.